The next 10 T cell receptor beta chains were all read from a single sample in a study of blood T cell repertoires in COVID-19. The assay was immunoSEQ multiplex PCR, and TCRdb's table has in-frame clones only and misses some. Of around 350,000 clones listed, around 86% are singletons. Input material: peripheral blood. The receptors come from a human donor in a cohort sampled during active COVID-19.

The CDR3 DNA follows: TGTGCCAGCAGCCAAGGAGGGAGAGGGTTCGAGCAGTACTTC. Its translation is CASSQGGRGFEQYF. The rearrangement joins TRBV3-1 (or the pseudogene TRBV3-2) to TRBJ2-7; maybe TRBD2 (5 bases). Per germline, CDR1 LGHDT and CDR2 YNNKEL (reference sequence). The CDR3 sequence is 14 residues long. The V end lost 1 base, the J end lost 6 bases, and 13 bases lay between the germline ends.

The V and J genes are TRBV6-1 and TRBJ2-2, with D possibly being TRBD2 (6 bases). Per germline, CDR1 MNHNS and CDR2 SASEGT. This CDR3 spans 16 amino acids. Trimming removed 2 bases from V and 4 bases from J, with 14 bases in between. The CDR3 here is CASSELRELRTGELFF. In nucleotides, the CDR3 is TGTGCCAGCAGTGAACTCCGGGAGCTCCGCACCGGGGAGCTGTTTTTT.

The chain links TRBV7-2 to TRBJ2-3, with 8 nucleotides matching TRBD2. V gave up 6 bases and J gave up 5 bases; unmatched junction bases: 10. Germline lookup yields CDR1 SGHTA and CDR2 FQGNSA. The length of the CDR3 is 15 residues. CDR3 in DNA: TGTGCCAGCAGAGGGGGAAGCGGGGGAGGAGATACGCAGTATTTT. Its protein product is CASRGGSGGGDTQYF.

In nucleotides, the CDR3 is TGTGCCACCTTAGGACAGGGGAGAGGGAAGACCCAGTACTTC. Protein: CATLGQGRGKTQYF. The chain joins TRBV6-5 to TRBJ2-5; TRBD1 agrees at 9 bases. With V trimmed by 10 bases and J by 6 bases, 12 bases remained unmatched. The germline CDR1 and CDR2 sequences are MNHEY and SVGAGI. The CDR3 has 14 residues.

V and J are TRBV6-6 and TRBJ2-7; no reliable D call. The CDR3 has 12 amino acids. V was shortened by 1 base and J by 5 bases, with 6 bases between the two germline ends. Germline CDR1 and CDR2: MNHNY and SVGAGI (reference sequence). The CDR3 sequence is CASSYLANEQYF. CDR3 sequence (DNA): TGTGCCAGCAGTTACTTAGCAAACGAGCAGTACTTC.

The chain joins TRBV7-9 to TRBJ2-3, with TRBD2 matching 9 bases. V was pared by 2 bases and J by 2 bases, with 2 bases of the junction left unmatched. Germline CDR1 is SEHNR and CDR2 is FQNEAQ (reference sequence). The CDR3 is 15 amino acids. The CDR3 reads CASSLSGGTTDTQYF. In DNA form, the CDR3 reads TGTGCCAGCAGCTTAAGCGGGGGGACCACAGATACGCAGTATTTT.

The V and J genes are TRBV29-1 and TRBJ2-5; 7 nucleotides line up with TRBD2. This CDR3 region has 14 residues. Germline CDR1 reads SQVTM; CDR2 reads ANQGSEA. V gave up 7 bases and J gave up 1 base; unmatched junction bases: 9. The CDR3, as DNA: TGCAGCGGCGTCCAAGCGGGACTCCAAGAGACCCAGTACTTC. It yields the protein CSGVQAGLQETQYF.

In nucleotides, the CDR3 is TGTGCCAGTAGTATAGGACAGCGGGTCGGCGAGCAGTACTTC. The encoded protein is CASSIGQRVGEQYF. The V gene is TRBV19, the J gene TRBJ2-7; possible D gene TRBD2, 6 bases. The CDR3 is 14 residues long. The germline V and J ends were trimmed by 1 base and 6 bases, with 13 bases remaining between them. In germline, CDR1 is LNHDA, CDR2 SQIVND (reference sequence). Looking up the rest from reference TRBV19 and TRBJ2-7 gives the full variable domain: DGGITQSPKYLFRKEGQNVTLSCEQNLNHDAMYWYRQDPGQGLRLIYYSQIVNDFQKGDIAEGYSVSREKKESFPLTVTSAQKNPTAFYLCASSIGQRVGEQYFGPGTRLTVT.

The chain combines TRBV4-2 with TRBJ2-1, with D possibly matching TRBD2 (5 bases). Germline CDR1 and CDR2: LGHNA and YNFKEQ. The CDR3 loop spans 20 amino acids. V shed 0 bases and J shed 0 bases, with 21 bases lying between them. DNA for the CDR3: TGTGCCAGCAGCCAAGACGGGGTAGCCCTACCTCCTAGCTCCTACAATGAGCAGTTCTTC. Translated, it gives CASSQDGVALPPSSYNEQFF.

The CDR3 DNA reads TGTGCCAGTAGTGCGGGGACTAGTGGATCCTACGAGCAGTACTTC. Amino acid sequence: CASSAGTSGSYEQYF. V usage is TRBV19 and J usage is TRBJ2-7; 8 positions match TRBD2. The CDR3 loop spans 15 amino acids. J gave up 1 base and V 5 bases, and 7 bases lay outside the gene matches. The germline V gene has CDR1 LNHDA and CDR2 SQIVND (reference sequence).